These 27 T cell receptor beta chains were sequenced from one sample in a study of CD8+ T cells in alopecia areata. RNA extraction was followed by reverse transcription into cDNA, which acted as the sequencing template. The repertoire was sequenced with immunoSEQ multiplex PCR; TCRdb's copy has only in-frame clones and lacks some. The table records roughly 120,000 clones, around two fifths of them present only once. Sequences were obtained from CD4+ T cells sorted from blood. These receptors came from a human donor with alopecia areata.

This clone was detected a few times. The chain uses TRBV6-5 and TRBJ2-3, with 10 nucleotides matching TRBD1. The CDR3 runs 14 residues. Germline CDR1 reads MNHEY; CDR2 reads SVGAGI. The trim removed 5 bases at V and 4 bases at J, leaving 3 bases unmatched. CDR3 region: CASSLTGGADTQYF. The CDR3 nucleotides read TGTGCCAGCAGTCTGACAGGGGGCGCAGATACGCAGTATTTT.

This clone was counted only a few times. The V call is TRBV7-2, the J call TRBJ2-1; D unclear. Germline lookup yields CDR1 SGHTA and CDR2 FQGNSA. This CDR3 is 13 amino acids long. Deletions cut 7 bases from V and 10 bases from J, with 17 bases between. This CDR3 is CASTTYLENEQFF. In DNA form, the CDR3 reads TGTGCCAGCACCACATACCTAGAGAACGAGCAGTTCTTC.

V is TRBV28 and J is TRBJ2-7; a weak D match, TRBD1 (6 bases). Germline V gives CDR1 MDHEN, CDR2 SYDVKM. The CDR3 spans 14 residues. V dropped 5 bases and J dropped 5 bases, with 16 bases sitting between them. The CDR3 nucleotides read TGTGCCAGCAGTACCTACAGGGTGGTCAACGAGCAGTACTTC. It yields the protein CASSTYRVVNEQYF.

This chain connects TRBV29-1 to TRBJ1-1; TRBD1 might be the D (5 bases). The germline CDR1 and CDR2 sequences are SQVTM and ANQGSEA. This CDR3 comprises 14 residues. Trimming took 8 bases from V and 2 from J, leaving 18 bases between them. The DNA of the CDR3 is TGCAGCTCCCGATCACAAGGGGAAAACACTGAAGCTTTCTTT. This codes for CSSRSQGENTEAFF. The full variable domain, its missing parts supplied by reference TRBV29-1 and TRBJ1-1, is SAVISQKPSRDICQRGTSLTIQCQVDSQVTMMFWYRQQPGQSLTLIATANQGSEATYESGFVIDKFPISRPNLTFSTLTVSNMSPEDSSIYLCSSRSQGENTEAFFGQGTRLTVV.

This clone has more than one count but fewer than ten. This chain uses TRBV29-1 with TRBJ1-1; TRBD1 matches at 7 bases. The V and J ends lost 6 bases and 4 bases, in that order; junction bases with no gene match: 8. CDR1 and CDR2 (germline): SQVTM, ANQGSEA. This CDR3 region has 13 residues. This chain's CDR3 is CSVYTAGGTEAFF. The CDR3, as DNA: TGCAGCGTGTACACCGCAGGGGGCACTGAAGCTTTCTTT. Combining the CDR3 with reference TRBV29-1 and TRBJ1-1 gives the whole variable domain SAVISQKPSRDICQRGTSLTIQCQVDSQVTMMFWYRQQPGQSLTLIATANQGSEATYESGFVIDKFPISRPNLTFSTLTVSNMSPEDSSIYLCSVYTAGGTEAFFGQGTRLTVV.

The J gene is TRBJ2-6, the V gene TRBV29-1; D is unresolved. Trimming took 3 bases from V and 0 from J, leaving 6 bases between them. CDR3 length: 14 residues. Germline CDR1 is SQVTM and CDR2 is ANQGSEA. CDR3 sequence reads: CSVDLYSGANVLTF. In DNA, the CDR3 is TGCAGCGTTGATCTGTACTCTGGGGCCAACGTCCTGACTTTC.

The chain links TRBV11-2 to TRBJ2-7, with D perhaps matching TRBD2 (7 bases). The CDR3 spans 15 residues. V was clipped by 8 bases and J by 3 bases, with 20 bases between them. Per the germline V gene, CDR1 is SGHAT and CDR2 is FQNNGV. As DNA, the CDR3 is TGTGCCAGCCGAGAACCCGGGGGGCTGGGCTACGAGCAGTACTTC. Its translation: CASREPGGLGYEQYF.

The chain uses TRBV30 and TRBJ1-1; no reliable D call. Per the germline V gene, CDR1 is GTSNPN and CDR2 is SVGIG (reference sequence). CDR3 length: 14 amino acids. V gave up 3 bases and J gave up 0 bases, with 11 bases separating them. CDR3 nucleotides: TGTGCCTGGAGGGCTACTAGGGTGAACACTGAAGCTTTCTTT. It is translated as CAWRATRVNTEAFF. Based on the CDR3 plus reference TRBV30 and TRBJ1-1, the full variable domain is SQTIHQWPATLVQPVGSPLSLECTVEGTSNPNLYWYRQAAGRGLQLLFYSVGIGQISSEVPQNLSASRPQDRQFILSSKKLLLSDSGFYLCAWRATRVNTEAFFGQGTRLTVV.

This clone was counted a few times. V usage is TRBV29-1 and J usage is TRBJ2-7; D might be TRBD1 (8 bases). Trimming stripped 3 bases from V and 5 bases from J, with 14 bases between. The CDR3 length is 13 residues. Germline-derived CDR1 and CDR2 are SQVTM and ANQGSEA. CDR3 in amino acids: CSVEETGGDEQYF. In nucleotides, the CDR3 is TGCAGCGTTGAGGAAACAGGGGGGGACGAGCAGTACTTC.

V and J are TRBV5-1 and TRBJ2-5, with TRBD2 matching over 13 bases. From germline, CDR1 is SGHRS and CDR2 YFSETQ. Unmatched junction bases numbered 5, after V lost 4 bases and J lost 5 bases. The CDR3 runs 15 residues. CDR3 DNA: TGCGCCAGCAGCCCCTGGACTAGCGGGAGCGAGACCCAGTACTTC. Its translation: CASSPWTSGSETQYF.

The chain has TRBV11-2 and TRBJ2-6; the D is unclear. Germline lookup yields CDR1 SGHAT and CDR2 FQNNGV. Deletions cut 1 base from V and 1 base from J, with 5 bases between. This CDR3 comprises 15 residues. The DNA of the CDR3 is TGTGCCAGCAGCTTAGTTCTGTCTGGGGCCAACGTCCTGACTTTC. Translated: CASSLVLSGANVLTF.

This clone was counted a few times. The chain joins TRBV28 to TRBJ2-7; possibly TRBD1 or TRBD2 for D (6 bases each). V was pared by 5 bases and J by 1 base, with 18 bases between. The germline V gene encodes CDR1 MDHEN and CDR2 SYDVKM. The CDR3 extends over 16 amino acids. As DNA, the CDR3 is TGTGCCAGCAGTGGGGGGATGGCAGGGGCTTCCTACGAGCAGTACTTC. This gives the protein CASSGGMAGASYEQYF.

This rearrangement joins TRBV7-8 to TRBJ2-3; D not resolved. Trimming pared 5 bases from V and 5 bases from J, leaving 11 bases between. Germline loops: CDR1 SGHVS, CDR2 FQNEAQ. The CDR3 covers 13 residues. The chain's CDR3 is CASSPPTEDTQYF. CDR3 in DNA: TGTGCCAGCAGCCCCCCTACGGAAGATACGCAGTATTTT.

The rearrangement links TRBV7-9 to TRBJ2-3; D perhaps matches TRBD1 (7 bases). V was cut by 8 bases and J by 5 bases, with 17 bases left in between. CDR1 and CDR2 (germline): SEHNR, FQNEAQ (reference sequence). This CDR3 is 14 amino acids long. The DNA of the CDR3 is TGTGCCAGCGCCTTGGGGACAGCGGGAGATACGCAGTATTTT. This gives the protein CASALGTAGDTQYF.

This chain joins TRBV29-1 and TRBJ2-3; D not certain. CDR3 size: 10 residues. Germline CDR1 is SQVTM and CDR2 is ANQGSEA. The CDR3 sequence: CSLSTDTQYF. CDR3 coding DNA: TGCAGTCTCAGCACAGATACGCAGTATTTT.

In its sample, this clone was seen a few times. The gene calls are TRBV6-5 and TRBJ2-7; 9 nucleotides match TRBD1. Germline V gives CDR1 MNHEY, CDR2 SVGAGI. Trimming at V came to 4 bases and at J to 6 bases, leaving 4 bases not matched to a gene. This CDR3 contains 13 residues. The CDR3 DNA follows: TGTGCCAGCAGTTCACAGGGGGCAGGCGAGCAGTACTTC. Protein sequence: CASSSQGAGEQYF.

V is TRBV11-2 and J is TRBJ2-1, with D perhaps matching TRBD1 (6 bases). The germline V and J ends were trimmed by 5 bases and 1 base, with 12 bases remaining between them. The CDR3 contains 15 residues. Germline assignment: CDR1 SGHAT and CDR2 FQNNGV. CDR3 coding DNA: TGTGCCAGCAGCGCAGGACAGATTTCCTACAATGAGCAGTTCTTC. The encoded protein is CASSAGQISYNEQFF.

The chain is built from TRBV5-1 and TRBJ2-3; weak D call: TRBD1 (6 bases). This CDR3 is built from 16 residues. The germline gives CDR1 SGHRS, CDR2 YFSETQ. Trimming left V 6 bases short and J 0 bases short, with 17 bases between. CDR3 nucleotides: TGCGCCAGCACCTCATCCGACAGGAGAAGCACAGATACGCAGTATTTT. Residues: CASTSSDRRSTDTQYF.

The rearrangement uses TRBV28 and TRBJ2-3; D not resolved. Germline V gene data show CDR1 as MDHEN and CDR2 as SYDVKM. The CDR3 sequence is 11 residues long. V lost 5 bases to trimming and J lost 2 bases, with 2 bases between them. CDR3 loop: CASSVTDTQYF. The CDR3 region has the DNA TGTGCCAGCAGTGTCACAGATACGCAGTATTTT. The full variable domain, completed using reference TRBV28 and TRBJ2-3, is DVKVTQSSRYLVKRTGEKVFLECVQDMDHENMFWYRQDPGLGLRLIYFSYDVKMKEKGDIPEGYSVSREKKERFSLILESASTNQTSMYLCASSVTDTQYFGPGTRLTVL.

This clone has only one observation. The chain is built from TRBV29-1 and TRBJ2-1; 11 nucleotides match TRBD2. CDR1 is SQVTM and CDR2 is ANQGSEA in the germline V gene. V lost 5 bases to trimming and J lost 10 bases; unmatched junction nucleotides: 10. The CDR3 spans 14 residues. CDR3 sequence: CSVREVAGGLEQFF. For the CDR3, the DNA is TGCAGCGTTCGAGAAGTAGCGGGGGGGCTGGAGCAGTTCTTC.

This clone was found a few times. The V and J genes are TRBV30 and TRBJ2-1, with TRBD1 matching 12 bases. Germline trimming cut 0 bases from V and 10 bases from J; bases unmatched to any gene: 10. Germline loops: CDR1 GTSNPN, CDR2 SVGIG (reference sequence). The CDR3 is 16 residues long. The CDR3 DNA follows: TGTGCCTGGAGTGTAATGGGACAGGGGGCGAGATTGGAGCAGTTCTTC. This sequence encodes CAWSVMGQGARLEQFF.

This clone was found a few times. This chain uses TRBV29-1 with TRBJ2-7; 12 nucleotides align to TRBD1. With 6 bases clipped from V and 8 bases from J, the junction kept 11 bases outside the gene matches. Looked up from germline, CDR1 is SQVTM and CDR2 is ANQGSEA. The length of the CDR3 is 14 residues. This CDR3 reads CSVDPGTGGIQQYF. Written as DNA, the CDR3 is TGCAGCGTCGATCCCGGGACAGGGGGCATTCAGCAGTACTTC.

The sample holds a few counts of this clone. The rearrangement joins TRBV29-1 to TRBJ2-1; D gene ambiguous. V dropped 5 bases and J dropped 0 bases, with 17 bases sitting between them. The CDR3 contains 16 residues. In germline, CDR1 is SQVTM, CDR2 ANQGSEA. This CDR3 reads CSVTVEVRNSYNEQFF. The CDR3 region has the DNA TGCAGCGTTACCGTTGAGGTCAGAAACTCCTACAATGAGCAGTTCTTC.

This clone was seen a handful of times. V gene TRBV29-1 combines with J gene TRBJ1-4, with D uncertain. The CDR3 extends over 9 amino acids. Germline V CDR1 and CDR2: SQVTM, ANQGSEA. Between the trimmed V and J ends, which lost 8 bases and 7 bases, there was a span of 5 bases. CDR3 in amino acids: CSKSEKLFF. The CDR3 DNA sequence: TGCAGCAAGAGTGAAAAACTGTTTTTT.

This clone was seen a handful of times. CDR3 residues: CASSPSLVAGAGETQYF. The CDR3 DNA reads TGTGCCAGCAGCCCAAGCCTGGTAGCGGGAGCAGGAGAGACCCAGTACTTC. V gene TRBV7-2 combines with J gene TRBJ2-5; 9 bases map to TRBD2. With 5 bases clipped from V and 4 bases from J, the junction kept 14 bases outside the gene matches. The CDR3 is made up of 17 amino acids. Germline V gene lookup returns CDR1 SGHTA and CDR2 FQGNSA.

This clone has only a few counts. This sequence joins TRBV29-1 and TRBJ1-2; D possibly corresponds to TRBD1 (6 bases). Trimming cost V 0 bases and J 4 bases, with 9 bases left between them. Germline assignment: CDR1 SQVTM and CDR2 ANQGSEA. The CDR3 spans 13 residues. CDR3 amino acids: CSVEDQGSYGYTF. CDR3 bases: TGCAGCGTTGAAGATCAGGGGTCCTATGGCTACACCTTC.

This chain uses TRBV7-2 with TRBJ2-7; the D is unclear. Trimming pared 5 bases from V and 4 bases from J, leaving 15 bases between. CDR3 size: 14 residues. CDR1 SGHTA and CDR2 FQGNSA come from the germline V gene. The CDR3 DNA is TGTGCCAGCAGCCAAACCTGGCCCGAGTACGAGCAGTACTTC. The encoded protein is CASSQTWPEYEQYF.